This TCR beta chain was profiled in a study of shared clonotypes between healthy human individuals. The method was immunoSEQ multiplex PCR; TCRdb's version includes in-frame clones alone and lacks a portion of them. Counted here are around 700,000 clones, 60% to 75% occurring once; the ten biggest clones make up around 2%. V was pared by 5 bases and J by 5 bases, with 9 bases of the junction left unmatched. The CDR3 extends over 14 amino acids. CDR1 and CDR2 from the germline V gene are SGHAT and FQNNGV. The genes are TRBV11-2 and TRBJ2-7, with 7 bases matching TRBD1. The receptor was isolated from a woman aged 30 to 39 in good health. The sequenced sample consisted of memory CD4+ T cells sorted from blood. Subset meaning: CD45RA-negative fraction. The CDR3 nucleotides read TGTGCCAGCAGCCAACTGACAGGGATCCACGAGCAGTACTTC. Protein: CASSQLTGIHEQYF.